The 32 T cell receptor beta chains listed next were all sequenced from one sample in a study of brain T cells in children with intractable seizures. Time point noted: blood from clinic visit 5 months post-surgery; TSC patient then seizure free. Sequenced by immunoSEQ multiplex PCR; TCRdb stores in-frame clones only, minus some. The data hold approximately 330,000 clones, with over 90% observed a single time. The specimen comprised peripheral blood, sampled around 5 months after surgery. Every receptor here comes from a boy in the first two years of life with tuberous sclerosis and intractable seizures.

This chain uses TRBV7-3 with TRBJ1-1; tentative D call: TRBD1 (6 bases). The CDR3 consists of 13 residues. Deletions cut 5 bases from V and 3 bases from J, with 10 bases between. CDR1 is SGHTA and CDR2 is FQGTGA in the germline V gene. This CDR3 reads CASSIYRDTEAFF. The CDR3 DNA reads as TGTGCCAGCAGCATCTACAGGGACACTGAAGCTTTCTTT.

The CDR3 loop is CASSQKDISGNTIYF. In nucleotides, the CDR3 is TGTGCCAGCAGCCAAAAGGACATCTCTGGAAACACCATATATTTT. The rearrangement joins TRBV4-2 to TRBJ1-3, with D possibly being TRBD1 (5 bases). V was clipped by 2 bases and J by 0 bases, with 8 bases between them. The CDR3 contains 15 residues. Germline V lookup: CDR1 LGHNA, CDR2 YNFKEQ.

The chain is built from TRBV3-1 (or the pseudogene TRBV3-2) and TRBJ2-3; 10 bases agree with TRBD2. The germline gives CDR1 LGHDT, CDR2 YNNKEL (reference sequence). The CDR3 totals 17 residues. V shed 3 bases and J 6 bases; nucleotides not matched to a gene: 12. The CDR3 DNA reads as TGTGCCAGCAGCCACCAAACCTTAGCGGGAGGAGGGGATACGCAGTATTTT. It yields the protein CASSHQTLAGGGDTQYF.

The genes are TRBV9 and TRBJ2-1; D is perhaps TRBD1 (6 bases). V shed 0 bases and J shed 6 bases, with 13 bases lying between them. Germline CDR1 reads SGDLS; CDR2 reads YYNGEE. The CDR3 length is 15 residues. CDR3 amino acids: CASSVEREGGNEQFF. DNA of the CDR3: TGTGCCAGCAGCGTAGAAAGGGAAGGGGGCAATGAGCAGTTCTTC.

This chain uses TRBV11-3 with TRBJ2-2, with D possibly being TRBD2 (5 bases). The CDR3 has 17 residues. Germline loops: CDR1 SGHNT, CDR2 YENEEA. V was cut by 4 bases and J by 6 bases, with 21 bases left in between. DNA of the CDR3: TGTGCCAGCAGCTCGGCCGGTTGGGGAGAAGGACCCGGGGAGCTGTTTTTT. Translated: CASSSAGWGEGPGELFF.

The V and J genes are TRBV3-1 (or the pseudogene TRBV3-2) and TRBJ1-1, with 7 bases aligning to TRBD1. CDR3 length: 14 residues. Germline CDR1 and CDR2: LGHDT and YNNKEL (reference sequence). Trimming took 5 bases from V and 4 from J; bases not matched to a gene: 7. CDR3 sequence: CASSNRGGGTEAFF. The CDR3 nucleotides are TGTGCCAGCAGCAACAGGGGCGGGGGCACTGAAGCTTTCTTT.

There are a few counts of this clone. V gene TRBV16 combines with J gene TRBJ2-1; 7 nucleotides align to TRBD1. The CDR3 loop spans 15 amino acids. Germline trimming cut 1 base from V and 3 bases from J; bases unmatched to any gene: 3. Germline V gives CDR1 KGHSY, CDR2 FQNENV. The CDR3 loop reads CASSQLRTGYNEQFF. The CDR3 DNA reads TGTGCCAGCAGCCAATTGAGGACAGGCTACAATGAGCAGTTCTTC. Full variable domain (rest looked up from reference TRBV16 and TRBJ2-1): GEEVAQTPKHLVRGEGQKAKLYCAPIKGHSYVFWYQQVLKNEFKFLISFQNENVFDETGMPKERFSAKCLPNSPCSLEIQATKLEDSAVYFCASSQLRTGYNEQFFGPGTRLTVL.

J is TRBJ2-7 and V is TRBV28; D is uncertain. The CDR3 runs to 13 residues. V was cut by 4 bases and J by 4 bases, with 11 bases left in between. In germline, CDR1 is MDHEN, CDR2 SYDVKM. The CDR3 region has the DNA TGTGCCAGCAGTTACCTCGATACTTACGAGCAGTACTTC. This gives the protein CASSYLDTYEQYF.

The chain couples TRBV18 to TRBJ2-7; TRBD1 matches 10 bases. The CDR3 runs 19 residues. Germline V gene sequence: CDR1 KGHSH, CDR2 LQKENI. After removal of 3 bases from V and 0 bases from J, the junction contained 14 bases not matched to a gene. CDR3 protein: CASSPLLGTGVFPSYEQYF. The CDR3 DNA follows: TGTGCCAGCTCACCTCTCCTTGGGACAGGGGTATTCCCCTCCTACGAGCAGTACTTC.

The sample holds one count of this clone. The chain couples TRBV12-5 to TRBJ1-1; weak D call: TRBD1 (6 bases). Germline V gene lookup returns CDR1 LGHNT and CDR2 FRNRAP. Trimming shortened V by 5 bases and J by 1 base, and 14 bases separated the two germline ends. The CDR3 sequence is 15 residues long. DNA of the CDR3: TGTGCTAGTGGTCCGGGGGCAGGGGAGAACACTGAAGCTTTCTTT. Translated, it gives CASGPGAGENTEAFF.

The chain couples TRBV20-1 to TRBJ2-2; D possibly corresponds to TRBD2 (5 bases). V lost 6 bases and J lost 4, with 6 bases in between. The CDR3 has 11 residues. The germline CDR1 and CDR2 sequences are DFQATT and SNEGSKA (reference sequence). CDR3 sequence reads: CSATSTGELFF. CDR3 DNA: TGCAGTGCCACTAGCACCGGGGAGCTGTTTTTT.

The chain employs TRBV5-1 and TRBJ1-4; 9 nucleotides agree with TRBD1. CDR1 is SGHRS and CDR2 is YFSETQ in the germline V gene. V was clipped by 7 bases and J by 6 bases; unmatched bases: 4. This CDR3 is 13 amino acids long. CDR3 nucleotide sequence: TGCGCCAGCCCCCGGACAGGGGATGAAAAACTGTTTTTT. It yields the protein CASPRTGDEKLFF.

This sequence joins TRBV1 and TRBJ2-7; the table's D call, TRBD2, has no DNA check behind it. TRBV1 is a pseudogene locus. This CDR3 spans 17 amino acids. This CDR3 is CTSSQEDLAGESYEQYF. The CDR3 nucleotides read TGCACCAGCAGCCAAGAAGATCTGGCGGGGGAGAGCTACGAGCAGTACTTC.

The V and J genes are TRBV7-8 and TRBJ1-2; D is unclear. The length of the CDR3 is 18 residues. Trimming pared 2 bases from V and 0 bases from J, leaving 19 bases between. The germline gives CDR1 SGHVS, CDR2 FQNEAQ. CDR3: CASSLLRLASGANYGYTF. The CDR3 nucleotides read TGTGCCAGCAGCTTATTGCGCTTGGCCTCAGGAGCTAACTATGGCTACACCTTC.

The CDR3 nucleotides read TGTGCCAGTAGCTCCGGACAGACGAATTCACCCCTCCACTTT. This translates into CASSSGQTNSPLHF. The chain combines TRBV19 with TRBJ1-6; weak D call: TRBD1 (6 bases). Germline lookup yields CDR1 LNHDA and CDR2 SQIVND (reference sequence). V lost 6 bases and J 7 bases, leaving 13 bases between the germline ends. The CDR3 consists of 14 residues.

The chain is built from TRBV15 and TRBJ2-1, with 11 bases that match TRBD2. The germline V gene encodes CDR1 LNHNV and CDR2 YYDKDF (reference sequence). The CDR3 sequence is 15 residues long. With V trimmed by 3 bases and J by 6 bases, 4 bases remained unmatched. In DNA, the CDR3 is TGTGCCACCAGCAGGGGACTAGCGGAGCTCAATGAGCAGTTCTTC. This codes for CATSRGLAELNEQFF. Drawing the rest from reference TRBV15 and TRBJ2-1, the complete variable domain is DAMVIQNPRYQVTQFGKPVTLSCSQTLNHNVMYWYQQKSSQAPKLLFHYYDKDFNNEADTPDNFQSRRPNTSFCFLDIRSPGLGDTAMYLCATSRGLAELNEQFFGPGTRLTVL.

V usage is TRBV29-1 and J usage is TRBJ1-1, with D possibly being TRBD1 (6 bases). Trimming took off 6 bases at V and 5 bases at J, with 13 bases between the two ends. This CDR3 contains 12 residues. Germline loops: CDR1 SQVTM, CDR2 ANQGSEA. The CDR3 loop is CSVKGGSTEAFF. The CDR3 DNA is TGCAGCGTCAAGGGGGGGAGTACTGAAGCTTTCTTT. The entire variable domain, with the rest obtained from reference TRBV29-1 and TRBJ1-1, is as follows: SAVISQKPSRDICQRGTSLTIQCQVDSQVTMMFWYRQQPGQSLTLIATANQGSEATYESGFVIDKFPISRPNLTFSTLTVSNMSPEDSSIYLCSVKGGSTEAFFGQGTRLTVV.

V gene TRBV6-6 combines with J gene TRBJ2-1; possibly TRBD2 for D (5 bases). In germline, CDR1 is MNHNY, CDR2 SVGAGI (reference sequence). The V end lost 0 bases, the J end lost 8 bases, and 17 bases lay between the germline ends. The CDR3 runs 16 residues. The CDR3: CASSYSGSNIGDEQFF. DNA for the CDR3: TGTGCCAGCAGTTACTCGGGCTCCAACATCGGGGATGAGCAGTTCTTC.

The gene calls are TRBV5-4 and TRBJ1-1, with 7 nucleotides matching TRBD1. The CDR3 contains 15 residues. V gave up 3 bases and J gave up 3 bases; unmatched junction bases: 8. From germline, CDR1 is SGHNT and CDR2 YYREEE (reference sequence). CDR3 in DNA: TGTGCCAGCAGCTGGCGACAGGGAAGGGACACTGAAGCTTTCTTT. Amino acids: CASSWRQGRDTEAFF.

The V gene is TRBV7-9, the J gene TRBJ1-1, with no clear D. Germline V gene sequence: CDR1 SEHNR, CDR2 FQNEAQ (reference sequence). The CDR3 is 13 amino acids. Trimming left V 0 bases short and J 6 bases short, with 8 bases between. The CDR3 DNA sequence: TGTGCCAGCAGCTTAGCAAGGGAATCTGAAGCTTTCTTT. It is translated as CASSLARESEAFF.

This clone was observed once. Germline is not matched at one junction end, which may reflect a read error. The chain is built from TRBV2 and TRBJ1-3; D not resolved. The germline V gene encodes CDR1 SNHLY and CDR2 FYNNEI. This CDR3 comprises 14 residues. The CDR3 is CASSEDAIGNTIYF. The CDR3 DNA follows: TGTGCCAGCAGCGAAGATGCGATTGGAAACACCATATATTTT.

The CDR3 sequence: CASSLGPPDFLYNEQFF. The CDR3 coding sequence is TGTGCCAGCAGCTTAGGGCCCCCGGACTTTCTTTACAATGAGCAGTTCTTC. This chain connects TRBV7-9 to TRBJ2-1; tentative D call: TRBD2 (5 bases). Trimming pared 1 base from V and 4 bases from J, leaving 17 bases between. CDR1 is SEHNR, CDR2 FQNEAQ, per germline (reference sequence). The CDR3 sequence is 17 residues long.

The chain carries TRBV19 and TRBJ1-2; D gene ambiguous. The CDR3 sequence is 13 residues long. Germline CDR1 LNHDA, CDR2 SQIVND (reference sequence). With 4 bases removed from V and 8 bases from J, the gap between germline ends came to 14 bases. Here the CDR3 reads CASSSSSSEGYTF. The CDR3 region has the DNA TGTGCCAGTAGTAGTTCTTCATCGGAAGGCTACACCTTC. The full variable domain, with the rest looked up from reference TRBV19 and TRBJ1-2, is DGGITQSPKYLFRKEGQNVTLSCEQNLNHDAMYWYRQDPGQGLRLIYYSQIVNDFQKGDIAEGYSVSREKKESFPLTVTSAQKNPTAFYLCASSSSSSEGYTFGSGTRLTVV.

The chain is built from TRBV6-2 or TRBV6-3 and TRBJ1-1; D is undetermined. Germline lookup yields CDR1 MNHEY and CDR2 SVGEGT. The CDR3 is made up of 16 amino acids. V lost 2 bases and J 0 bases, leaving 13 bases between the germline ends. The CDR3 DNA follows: TGTGCCAGCAGTTACCGCTGGGTTGGGATGAACACTGAAGCTTTCTTT. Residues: CASSYRWVGMNTEAFF.

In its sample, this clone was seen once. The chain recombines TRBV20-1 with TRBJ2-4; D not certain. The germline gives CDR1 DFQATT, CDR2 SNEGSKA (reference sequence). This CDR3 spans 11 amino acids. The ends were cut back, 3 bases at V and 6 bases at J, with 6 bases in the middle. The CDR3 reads CSARPANIQYF. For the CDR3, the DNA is TGCAGTGCTAGGCCAGCAAACATTCAGTACTTC.

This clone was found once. The CDR3 DNA reads as TGTGCCAGCAGTTACTTTAGGAAACCGGGTGAGCAGTTCTTC. Protein sequence: CASSYFRKPGEQFF. The chain employs TRBV6-6 and TRBJ2-1; no clear D gene. In germline, CDR1 is MNHNY, CDR2 SVGAGI (reference sequence). V lost 1 base to trimming and J lost 9 bases, with 13 bases between them. CDR3 size: 14 residues.

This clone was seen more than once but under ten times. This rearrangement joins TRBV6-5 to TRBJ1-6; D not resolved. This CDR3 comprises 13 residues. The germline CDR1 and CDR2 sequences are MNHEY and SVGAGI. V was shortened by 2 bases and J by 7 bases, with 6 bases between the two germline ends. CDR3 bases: TGTGCCAGCAGTTACGAGCGGAATTCACCCCTCCACTTT. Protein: CASSYERNSPLHF.

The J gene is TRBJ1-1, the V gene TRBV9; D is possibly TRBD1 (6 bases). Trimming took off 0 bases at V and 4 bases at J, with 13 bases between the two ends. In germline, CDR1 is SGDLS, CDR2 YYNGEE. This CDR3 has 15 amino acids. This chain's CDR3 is CASSVEGWGATEAFF. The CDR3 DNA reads TGTGCCAGCAGCGTAGAGGGTTGGGGGGCCACTGAAGCTTTCTTT.

For the CDR3, the DNA is TGTGCCAGCGGAGATTACTATGGCTACACCTTC. As protein: CASGDYYGYTF. The rearrangement links TRBV6-5 to TRBJ1-2; the D is unclear. CDR3 size: 11 residues. Trimming left V 8 bases short and J 3 bases short, with 7 bases between. Looked up from germline, CDR1 is MNHEY and CDR2 is SVGAGI.

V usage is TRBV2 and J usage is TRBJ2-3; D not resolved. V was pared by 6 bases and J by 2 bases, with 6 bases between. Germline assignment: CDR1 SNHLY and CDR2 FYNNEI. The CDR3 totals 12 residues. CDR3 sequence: CASSGFTDTQYF. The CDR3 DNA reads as TGTGCCAGCAGCGGGTTCACAGATACGCAGTATTTT.

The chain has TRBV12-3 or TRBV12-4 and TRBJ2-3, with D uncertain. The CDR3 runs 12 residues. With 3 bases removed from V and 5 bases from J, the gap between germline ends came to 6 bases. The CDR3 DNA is TGTGCCAGCAGTTTCTGGGTAGATACGCAGTATTTT. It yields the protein CASSFWVDTQYF.

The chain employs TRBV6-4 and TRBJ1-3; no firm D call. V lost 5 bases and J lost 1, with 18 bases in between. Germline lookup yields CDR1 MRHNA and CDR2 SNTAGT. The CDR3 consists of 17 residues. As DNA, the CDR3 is TGTGCCAGCAGTCACGAAGACTGCCCTTCTTCTGGAAACACCATATATTTT. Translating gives CASSHEDCPSSGNTIYF.